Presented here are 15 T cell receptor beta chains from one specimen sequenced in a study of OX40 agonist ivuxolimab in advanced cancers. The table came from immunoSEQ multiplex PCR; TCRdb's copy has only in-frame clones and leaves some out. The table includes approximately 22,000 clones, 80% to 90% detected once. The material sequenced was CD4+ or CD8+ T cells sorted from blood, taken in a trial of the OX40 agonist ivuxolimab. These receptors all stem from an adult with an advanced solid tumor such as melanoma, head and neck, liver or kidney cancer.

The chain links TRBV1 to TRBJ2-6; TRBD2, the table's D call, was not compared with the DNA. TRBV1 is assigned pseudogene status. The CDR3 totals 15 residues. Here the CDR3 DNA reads TGCACCAGCAGTGAGGCACAAAGTCGGGCCAACGTCCTGACTTTC. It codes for CTSSEAQSRANVLTF.

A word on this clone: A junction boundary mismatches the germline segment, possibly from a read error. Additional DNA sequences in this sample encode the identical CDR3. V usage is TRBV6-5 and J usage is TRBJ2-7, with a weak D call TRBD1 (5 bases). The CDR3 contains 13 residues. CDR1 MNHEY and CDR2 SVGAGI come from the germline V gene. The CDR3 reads CASSLQEGSEQYF. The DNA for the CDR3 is TGTGCCAGCAGTCTACAGGAAGGGTCCGAGCAGTACTTT.

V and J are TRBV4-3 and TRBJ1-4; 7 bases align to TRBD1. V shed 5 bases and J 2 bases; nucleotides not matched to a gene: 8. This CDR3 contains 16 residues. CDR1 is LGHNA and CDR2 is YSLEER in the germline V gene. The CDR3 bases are TGCGCCAGCAGCTTGTTAGGGGGCTCTACTAATGAAAAACTGTTTTTT. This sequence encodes CASSLLGGSTNEKLFF.

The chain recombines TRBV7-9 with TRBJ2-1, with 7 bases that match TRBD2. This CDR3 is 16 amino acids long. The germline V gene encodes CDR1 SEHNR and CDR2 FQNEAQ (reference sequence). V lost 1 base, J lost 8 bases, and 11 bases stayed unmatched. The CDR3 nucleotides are TGTGCCAGCAGCTTAGGGAGGGAGGGCCGAGTTGATGAGCAGTTCTTC. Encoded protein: CASSLGREGRVDEQFF.

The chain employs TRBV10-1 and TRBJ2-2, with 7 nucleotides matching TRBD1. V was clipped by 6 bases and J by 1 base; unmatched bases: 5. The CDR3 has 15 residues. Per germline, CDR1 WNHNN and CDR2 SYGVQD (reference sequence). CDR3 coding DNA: TGCGCCAGCAGGCCAGGGACAGAGAACACCGGGGAGCTGTTTTTT. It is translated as CASRPGTENTGELFF.

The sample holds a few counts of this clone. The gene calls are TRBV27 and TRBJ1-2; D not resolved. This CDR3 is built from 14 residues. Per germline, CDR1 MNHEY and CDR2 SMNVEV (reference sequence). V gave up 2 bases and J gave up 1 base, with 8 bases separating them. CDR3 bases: TGTGCCAGCAGTTTAATCTCCAGTAACTATGGCTACACCTTC. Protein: CASSLISSNYGYTF.

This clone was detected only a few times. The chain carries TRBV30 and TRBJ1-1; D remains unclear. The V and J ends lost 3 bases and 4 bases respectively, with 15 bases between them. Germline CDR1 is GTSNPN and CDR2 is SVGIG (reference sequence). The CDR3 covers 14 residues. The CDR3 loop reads CAWRKLRLGTEAFF. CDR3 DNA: TGTGCCTGGAGGAAGTTAAGGCTGGGCACTGAAGCTTTCTTT.

CDR3 region: CASSLIRGRNQPQHF. The CDR3 DNA sequence: TGTGCCAGCAGCTTAATCAGGGGTCGCAATCAGCCCCAGCATTTT. This sequence joins TRBV7-3 and TRBJ1-5; tentatively, D is TRBD1 (6 bases). V shed 1 base and J shed 2 bases, with 9 bases lying between them. The germline CDR1 and CDR2 sequences are SGHTA and FQGTGA. The CDR3 spans 15 residues.

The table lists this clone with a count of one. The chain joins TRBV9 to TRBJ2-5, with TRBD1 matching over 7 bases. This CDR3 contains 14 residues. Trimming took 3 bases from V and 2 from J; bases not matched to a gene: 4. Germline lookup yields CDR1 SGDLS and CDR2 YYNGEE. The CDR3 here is CASSARTGQETQYF. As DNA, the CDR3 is TGTGCCAGCAGCGCTAGGACAGGACAAGAGACCCAGTACTTC.

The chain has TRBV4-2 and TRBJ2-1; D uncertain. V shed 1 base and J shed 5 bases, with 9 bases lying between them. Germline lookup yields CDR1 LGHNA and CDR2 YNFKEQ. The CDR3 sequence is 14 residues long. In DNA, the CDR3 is TGTGCCAGCAGCCAAGGGATAGCCAACAATGAGCAGTTCTTC. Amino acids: CASSQGIANNEQFF.

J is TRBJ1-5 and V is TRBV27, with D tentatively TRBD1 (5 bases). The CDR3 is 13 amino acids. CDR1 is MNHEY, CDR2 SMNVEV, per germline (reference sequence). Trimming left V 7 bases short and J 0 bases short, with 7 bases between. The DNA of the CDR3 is TGTGCCAGCATGGGGGATAGCAATCAGCCCCAGCATTTT. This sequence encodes CASMGDSNQPQHF.

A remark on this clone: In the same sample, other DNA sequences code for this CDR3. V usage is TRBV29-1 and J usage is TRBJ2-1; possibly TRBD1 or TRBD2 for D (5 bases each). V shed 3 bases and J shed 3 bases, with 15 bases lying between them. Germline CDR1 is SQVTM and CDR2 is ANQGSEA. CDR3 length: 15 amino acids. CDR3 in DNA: TGCAGCGTTGAGGGGACGGGGTTTGGCTACAATGAGCAGTTCTTC. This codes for CSVEGTGFGYNEQFF.

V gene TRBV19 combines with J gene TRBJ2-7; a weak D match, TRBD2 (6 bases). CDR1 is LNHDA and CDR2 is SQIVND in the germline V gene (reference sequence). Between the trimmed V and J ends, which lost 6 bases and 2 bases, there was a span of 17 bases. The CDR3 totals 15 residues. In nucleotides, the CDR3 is TGTGCCAGTAGCCTCGTTGGCGGAGGGGCCTACGAGCAGTACTTC. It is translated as CASSLVGGGAYEQYF.

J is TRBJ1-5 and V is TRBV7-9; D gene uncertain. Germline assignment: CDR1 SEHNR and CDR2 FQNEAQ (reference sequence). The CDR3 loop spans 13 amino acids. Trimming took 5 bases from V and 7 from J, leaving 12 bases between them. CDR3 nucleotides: TGTGCCAGCAGCCCCGCCGTCGGACAGCCCCAGCATTTT. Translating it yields CASSPAVGQPQHF.

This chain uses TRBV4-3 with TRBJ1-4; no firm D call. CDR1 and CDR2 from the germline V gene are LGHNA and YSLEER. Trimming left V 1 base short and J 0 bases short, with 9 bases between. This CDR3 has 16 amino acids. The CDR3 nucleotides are TGCGCCAGCAGCCAAGGACTCAGCTCAACTAATGAAAAACTGTTTTTT. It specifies CASSQGLSSTNEKLFF.